This passage covers 2 T cell receptor beta chains from one sample sequenced in a study of blood T cell repertoires in COVID-19. The repertoire was sequenced with immunoSEQ multiplex PCR; TCRdb's copy has only in-frame clones and lacks some. The sample contains 200,000 to 300,000 clones, just under 85% of which appear only once. The specimen was peripheral blood. Receptors were obtained from a woman older than 75 with acute or convalescent COVID-19.

The chain combines TRBV11-2 with TRBJ2-5; TRBD2 aligns across 9 bases. After removal of 7 bases from V and 5 bases from J, the junction contained 8 bases not matched to a gene. From germline, CDR1 is SGHAT and CDR2 FQNNGV. The CDR3 length is 14 residues. The CDR3 loop is CASTPYTSGETQYF. The CDR3 bases are TGTGCCAGCACCCCGTACACTAGCGGGGAGACCCAGTACTTC.

V is TRBV2 and J is TRBJ2-6; a possible D gene is TRBD1 (6 bases). Germline-derived CDR1 and CDR2 are SNHLY and FYNNEI. Trimming removed 10 bases from V and 0 bases from J, with 13 bases in between. The length of the CDR3 is 15 residues. This CDR3 reads CAIADRSSGANVLTF. The CDR3 DNA reads TGTGCCATCGCCGACAGGAGCTCTGGGGCCAACGTCCTGACTTTC.